The sequence of this TCR beta chain was determined in a study of cytomegalovirus exposure and HLA in healthy donors. Study findings and constraints: Analysis performed later showed TCR beta chains linked to HLA being more clonally expanded than equally common others. Reportedly, fewer N-insertions than the approximately 690-donor mean appeared in an Asian-associated ancestry cluster in a later analysis. The authors confirmed in vitro that a few CMV-associated chains were specific for CMV antigens. In an earlier analysis, productive rearrangement rates for most beta V segments clustered near 87% or 30%.

This clone showed up just a few times. Its antigen is currently unknown. J was trimmed by 2 bases and V by 5 bases; bases with no gene match: 9. Per the germline V gene, CDR1 is MNHEY and CDR2 is SMNVEV (reference sequence). The CDR3 loop spans 17 amino acids. Use of 60 Vbeta and 13 Jbeta primers characterized the PCR. Here immunoSEQ multiplex PCR was the method, and the copy in TCRdb shows in-frame clones only, minus some. This table holds 100,000 or so clones, less than 80% found once. The rearrangement uses TRBV27 and TRBJ2-1, with 10 bases aligning to TRBD1. This TCR was sampled from a man aged 25 to 40 in good health and CMV-seronegative. The sequencing sample was made of PBMCs. CDR3 bases: TGTGCCAGCAGTGCGTTAACCGGGACAGGGGCCTACAATGAGCAGTTCTTC. Encoded protein: CASSALTGTGAYNEQFF.